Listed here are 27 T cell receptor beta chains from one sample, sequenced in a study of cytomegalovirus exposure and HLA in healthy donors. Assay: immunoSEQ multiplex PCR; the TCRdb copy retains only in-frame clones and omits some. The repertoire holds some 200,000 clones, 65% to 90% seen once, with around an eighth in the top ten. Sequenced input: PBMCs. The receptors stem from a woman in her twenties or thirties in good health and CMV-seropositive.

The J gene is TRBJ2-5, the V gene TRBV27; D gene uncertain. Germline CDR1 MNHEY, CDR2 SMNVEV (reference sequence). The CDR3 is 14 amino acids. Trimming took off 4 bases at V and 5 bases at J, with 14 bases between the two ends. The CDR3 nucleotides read TGTGCCAGCAGTTCGACCGAAGCAGGCGAGACCCAGTACTTC. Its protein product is CASSSTEAGETQYF.

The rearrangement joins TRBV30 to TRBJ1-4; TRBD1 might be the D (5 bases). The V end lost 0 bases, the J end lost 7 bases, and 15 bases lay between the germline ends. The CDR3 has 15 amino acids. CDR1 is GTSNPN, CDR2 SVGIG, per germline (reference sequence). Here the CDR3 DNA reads TGTGCCTGGAGTGTACTAGGAGGGGCCGGTGAAAAACTGTTTTTT. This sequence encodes CAWSVLGGAGEKLFF.

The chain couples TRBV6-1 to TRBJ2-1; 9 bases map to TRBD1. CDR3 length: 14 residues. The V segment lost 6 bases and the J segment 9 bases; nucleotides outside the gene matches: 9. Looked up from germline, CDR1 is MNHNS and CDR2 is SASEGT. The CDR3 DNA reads TGTGCCAGCAGCGGACAGGGGACGAGGAGTGAGCAGTTCTTC. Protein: CASSGQGTRSEQFF.

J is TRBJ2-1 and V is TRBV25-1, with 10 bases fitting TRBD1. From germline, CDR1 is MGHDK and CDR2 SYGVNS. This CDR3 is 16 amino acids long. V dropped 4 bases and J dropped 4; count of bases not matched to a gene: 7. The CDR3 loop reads CASSAVTGGAYNEQFF. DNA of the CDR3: TGTGCCAGCAGTGCAGTGACAGGGGGCGCTTACAATGAGCAGTTCTTC. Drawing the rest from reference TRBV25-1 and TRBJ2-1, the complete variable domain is EADIYQTPRYLVIGTGKKITLECSQTMGHDKMYWYQQDPGMELHLIHYSYGVNSTEKGDLSSESTVSRIRTEHFPLTLESARPSHTSQYLCASSAVTGGAYNEQFFGPGTRLTVL.

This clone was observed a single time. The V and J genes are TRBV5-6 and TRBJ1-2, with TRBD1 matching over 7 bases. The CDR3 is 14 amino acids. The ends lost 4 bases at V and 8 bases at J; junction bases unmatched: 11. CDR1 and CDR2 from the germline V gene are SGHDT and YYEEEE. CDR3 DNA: TGTGCCAGCAGCCAACAGGGGCCCTGGTCCGGCTACACCTTC. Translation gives CASSQQGPWSGYTF.

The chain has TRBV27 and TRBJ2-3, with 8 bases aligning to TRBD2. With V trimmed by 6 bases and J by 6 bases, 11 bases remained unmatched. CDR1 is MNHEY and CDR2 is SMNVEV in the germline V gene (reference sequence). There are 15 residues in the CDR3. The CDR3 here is CASSSSGSGRDTQYF. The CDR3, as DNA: TGTGCCAGCAGCTCTAGCGGGTCGGGACGGGATACGCAGTATTTT.

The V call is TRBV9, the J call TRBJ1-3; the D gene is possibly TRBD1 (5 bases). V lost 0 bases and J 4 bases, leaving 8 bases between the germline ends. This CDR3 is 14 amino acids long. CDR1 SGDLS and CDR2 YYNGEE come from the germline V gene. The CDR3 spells CASSVETAGNTIYF. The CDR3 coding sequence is TGTGCCAGCAGCGTAGAGACAGCGGGAAACACCATATATTTT.

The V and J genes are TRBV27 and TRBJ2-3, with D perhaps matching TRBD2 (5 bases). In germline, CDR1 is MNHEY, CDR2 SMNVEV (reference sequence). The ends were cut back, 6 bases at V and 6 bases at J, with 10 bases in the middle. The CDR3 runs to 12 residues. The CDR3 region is CASSLGMDTQYF. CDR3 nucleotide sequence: TGTGCCAGCAGCCTCGGGATGGATACGCAGTATTTT.

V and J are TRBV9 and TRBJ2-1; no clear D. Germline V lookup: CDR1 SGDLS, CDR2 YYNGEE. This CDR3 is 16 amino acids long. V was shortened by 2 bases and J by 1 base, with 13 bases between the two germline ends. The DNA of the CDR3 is TGTGCCAGCAGCGTTAGAGGTACTCCTTCCTACAATGAGCAGTTCTTC. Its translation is CASSVRGTPSYNEQFF.

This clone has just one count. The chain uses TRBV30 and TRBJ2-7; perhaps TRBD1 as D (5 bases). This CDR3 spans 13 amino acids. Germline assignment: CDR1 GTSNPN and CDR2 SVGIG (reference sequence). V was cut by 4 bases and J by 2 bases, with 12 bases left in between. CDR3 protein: CAWTDKPTYEQYF. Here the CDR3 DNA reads TGTGCCTGGACGGACAAACCAACCTACGAGCAGTACTTC.

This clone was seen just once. The CDR3: CASSEWGLSGNTIYF. The CDR3 bases are TGTGCCAGCAGTGAATGGGGACTCTCTGGAAACACCATATATTTT. The V call is TRBV25-1, the J call TRBJ1-3, with TRBD1 as a possible D gene (5 bases). The germline gives CDR1 MGHDK, CDR2 SYGVNS. The V end was cut by 1 base, the J end by 0 bases, with 7 bases between. The CDR3 has 15 amino acids. The complete variable domain, with remaining parts taken from reference TRBV25-1 and TRBJ1-3, reads EADIYQTPRYLVIGTGKKITLECSQTMGHDKMYWYQQDPGMELHLIHYSYGVNSTEKGDLSSESTVSRIRTEHFPLTLESARPSHTSQYLCASSEWGLSGNTIYFGEGSWLTVV.

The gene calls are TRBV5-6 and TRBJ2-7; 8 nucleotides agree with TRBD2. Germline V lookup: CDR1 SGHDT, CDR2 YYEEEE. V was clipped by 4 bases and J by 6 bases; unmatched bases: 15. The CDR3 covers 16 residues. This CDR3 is CASSDQYTGGRSEQYF. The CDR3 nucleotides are TGTGCCAGCAGCGACCAATATACCGGCGGGAGGAGCGAGCAGTACTTC.

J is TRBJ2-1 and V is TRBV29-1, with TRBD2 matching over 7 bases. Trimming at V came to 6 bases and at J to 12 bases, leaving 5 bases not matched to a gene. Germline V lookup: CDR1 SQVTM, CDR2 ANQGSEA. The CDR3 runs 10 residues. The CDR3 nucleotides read TGCAGCGTGACGGGCGGGGGGCAGTTCTTC. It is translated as CSVTGGGQFF.

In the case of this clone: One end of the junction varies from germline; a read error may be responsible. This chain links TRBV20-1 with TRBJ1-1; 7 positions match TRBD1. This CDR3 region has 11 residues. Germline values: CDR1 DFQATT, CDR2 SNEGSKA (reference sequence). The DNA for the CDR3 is TGCAGTGCTAGGTACGACAGGGTCCCTCTTTTT. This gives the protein CSARYDRVPLF.

The CDR3 here is CASTGTGEQYF. The CDR3 DNA follows: TGTGCCAGCACGGGTACTGGGGAGCAGTACTTC. This rearrangement joins TRBV2 to TRBJ2-7; no firm D call. V was clipped by 7 bases and J by 7 bases, with 11 bases between them. The CDR3 is 11 amino acids. Germline V gene sequence: CDR1 SNHLY, CDR2 FYNNEI.

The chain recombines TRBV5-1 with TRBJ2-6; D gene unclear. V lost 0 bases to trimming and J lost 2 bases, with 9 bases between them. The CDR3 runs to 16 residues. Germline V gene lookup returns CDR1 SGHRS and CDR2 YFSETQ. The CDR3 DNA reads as TGCGCCAGCAGCTTGGCAGGTTCCGCTGGGGCCAACGTCCTGACTTTC. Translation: CASSLAGSAGANVLTF.

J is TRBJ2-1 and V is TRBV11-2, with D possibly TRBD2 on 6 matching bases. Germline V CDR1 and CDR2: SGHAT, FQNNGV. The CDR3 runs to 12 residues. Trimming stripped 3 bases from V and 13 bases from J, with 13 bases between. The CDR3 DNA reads TGTGCCAGCAGCTTTACTAGCCGACCTCAGTTCTTC. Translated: CASSFTSRPQFF.

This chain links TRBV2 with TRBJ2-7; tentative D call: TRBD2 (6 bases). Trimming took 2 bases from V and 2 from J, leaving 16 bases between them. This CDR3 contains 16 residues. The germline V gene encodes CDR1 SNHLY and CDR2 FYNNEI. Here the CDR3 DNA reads TGTGCCAGCAGTGAACCATCGGGCGGGACCCCCTACGAGCAGTACTTC. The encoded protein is CASSEPSGGTPYEQYF.

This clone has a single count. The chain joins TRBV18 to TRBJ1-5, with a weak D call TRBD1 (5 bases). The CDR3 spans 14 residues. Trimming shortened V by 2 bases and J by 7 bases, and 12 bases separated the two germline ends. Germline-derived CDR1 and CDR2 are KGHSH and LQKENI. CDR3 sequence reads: CASSPVGLHQPQHF. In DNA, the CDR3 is TGTGCCAGCTCACCAGTGGGGCTCCACCAGCCCCAGCATTTT.

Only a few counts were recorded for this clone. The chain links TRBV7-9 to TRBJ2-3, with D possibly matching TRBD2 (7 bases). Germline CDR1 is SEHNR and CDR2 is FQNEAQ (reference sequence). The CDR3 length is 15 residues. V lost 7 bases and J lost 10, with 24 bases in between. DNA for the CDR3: TGTGCCAGCACACTAGAGGGGGGGGACGCCGGAGCGCAGTATTTT. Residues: CASTLEGGDAGAQYF. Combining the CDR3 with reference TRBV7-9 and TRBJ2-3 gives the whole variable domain DTGVSQNPRHKITKRGQNVTFRCDPISEHNRLYWYRQTLGQGPEFLTYFQNEAQLEKSRLLSDRFSAERPKGSFSTLEIQRTEQGDSAMYLCASTLEGGDAGAQYFGPGTRLTVL.

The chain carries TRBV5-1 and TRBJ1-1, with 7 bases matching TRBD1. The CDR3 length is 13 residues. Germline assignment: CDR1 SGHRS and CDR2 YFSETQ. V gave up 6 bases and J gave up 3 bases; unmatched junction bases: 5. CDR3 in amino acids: CASKGDSYTEAFF. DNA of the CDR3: TGCGCCAGCAAGGGGGACAGCTACACTGAAGCTTTCTTT.

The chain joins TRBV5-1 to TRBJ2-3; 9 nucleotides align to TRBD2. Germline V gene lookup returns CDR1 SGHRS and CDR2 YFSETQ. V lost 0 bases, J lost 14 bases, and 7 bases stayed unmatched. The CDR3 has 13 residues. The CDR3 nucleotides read TGCGCCAGCAGCTTGGAAAAGCGGGAGGACCCGTATTTT. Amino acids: CASSLEKREDPYF. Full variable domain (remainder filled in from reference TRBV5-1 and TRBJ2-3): KAGVTQTPRYLIKTRGQQVTLSCSPISGHRSVSWYQQTPGQGLQFLFEYFSETQRNKGNFPGRFSGRQFSNSRSEMNVSTLELGDSALYLCASSLEKREDPYFGPGTRLTVL.

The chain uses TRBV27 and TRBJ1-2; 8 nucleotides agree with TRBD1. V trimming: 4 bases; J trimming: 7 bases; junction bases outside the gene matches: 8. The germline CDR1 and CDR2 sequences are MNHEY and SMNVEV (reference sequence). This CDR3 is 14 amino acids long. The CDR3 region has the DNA TGTGCCAGCAGTTCCTTGGACAGGGTCAGTGGCTACACCTTC. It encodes CASSSLDRVSGYTF.

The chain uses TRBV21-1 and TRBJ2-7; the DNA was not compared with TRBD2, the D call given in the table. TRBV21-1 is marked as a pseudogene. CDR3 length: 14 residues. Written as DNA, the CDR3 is TGTGCCAGCATCAAAGGGGGAGGGCTATACGAGCAGTACTTC. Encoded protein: CASIKGGGLYEQYF.

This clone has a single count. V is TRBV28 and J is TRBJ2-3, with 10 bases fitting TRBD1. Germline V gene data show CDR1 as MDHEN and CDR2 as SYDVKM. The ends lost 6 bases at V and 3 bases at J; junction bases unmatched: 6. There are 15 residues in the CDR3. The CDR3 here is CASSTPGQGTDTQYF. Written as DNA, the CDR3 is TGTGCCAGCAGCACACCGGGACAGGGGACAGATACGCAGTATTTT.

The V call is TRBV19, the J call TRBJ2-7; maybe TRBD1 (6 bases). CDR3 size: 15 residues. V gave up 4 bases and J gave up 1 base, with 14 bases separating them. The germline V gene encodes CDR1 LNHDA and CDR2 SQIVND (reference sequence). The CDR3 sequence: CASSTQGSGSYEQYF. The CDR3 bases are TGTGCCAGTAGTACCCAGGGGAGTGGGTCCTACGAGCAGTACTTC. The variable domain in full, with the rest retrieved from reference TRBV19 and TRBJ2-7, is DGGITQSPKYLFRKEGQNVTLSCEQNLNHDAMYWYRQDPGQGLRLIYYSQIVNDFQKGDIAEGYSVSREKKESFPLTVTSAQKNPTAFYLCASSTQGSGSYEQYFGPGTRLTVT.

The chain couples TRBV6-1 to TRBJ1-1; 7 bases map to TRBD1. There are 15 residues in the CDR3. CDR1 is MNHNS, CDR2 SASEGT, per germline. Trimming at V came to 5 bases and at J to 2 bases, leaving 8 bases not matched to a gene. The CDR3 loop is CASSPRQGANTEAFF. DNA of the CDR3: TGTGCCAGCAGTCCTCGACAGGGCGCCAACACTGAAGCTTTCTTT.